Below, 16 T cell receptor beta chains from the same sample are listed, as sequenced in a study of CXCR3-negative and CXCR3-positive naive CD8 T cells (dated by TCRdb to about 2019). TCRdb shows the sequencer as NextSeq 550. The Human TCR Profiling Kit (MiLaboratory) was used to make UMI-labeled 5' RACE TRB cDNA libraries. Each CDR3 protein sequence appears as one entry after TCRdb reprocessed the reads, and no DNA is included. This specimen's table enumerates 100,000 to 150,000 distinct CDR3 sequences. Roughly 0.31% of the sample rests with the top ten. Sequenced sample: naive CXCR3- CD8+ T cells from blood. The intended sense of this specimen's cell subset or site label: CD45RO-CCR7+CD27+CD95- naive CD8+ T cells lacking CXCR3 (TNR3-). These receptor sequences come from a human donor in good health. Some clones in this sample may be carry-over from other donors' samples.

J is TRBJ2-5 and V is TRBV6-5; as DNA is missing, the TRBD2 call by TCRdb cannot be tested. Germline CDR1 is MNHEY and CDR2 is SVGAGI. This CDR3 comprises 16 residues. This CDR3 reads CASSYSVGPRQETQYF.

This chain uses TRBV28 with TRBJ1-2. CDR1 MDHEN and CDR2 SYDVKM come from the germline V gene. This CDR3 spans 13 amino acids. CDR3 in amino acids: CASSLSAVYGYTF.

V usage is TRBV3-1 and J usage is TRBJ2-2. Per the germline V gene, CDR1 is LGHDT and CDR2 is YNNKEL (reference sequence). CDR3 length equals 17 residues. The chain's CDR3 is CAISQVVADPNTGELFF.

The rearrangement joins TRBV29-1 to TRBJ2-3; the TCRdb call, TRBD2, lacks DNA for checking. Germline CDR1 is SQVTM and CDR2 is ANQGSEA. This CDR3 comprises 14 residues. The CDR3 sequence is CSVNQGGYTDTQYF.

J is TRBJ2-7 and V is TRBV29-1. The length of the CDR3 is 11 residues. Germline CDR1 and CDR2: SQVTM and ANQGSEA. The CDR3: CSVLRDGEQYF.

The CDR3 spells CSARDLSRPRTEAFF. The chain joins TRBV20-1 to TRBJ1-1. Germline CDR1 DFQATT, CDR2 SNEGSKA (reference sequence). This CDR3 spans 15 amino acids.

The chain uses TRBV4-1 and TRBJ2-2. Germline-derived CDR1 and CDR2 are MGHRA and YSYEKL. The CDR3 loop spans 15 amino acids. This CDR3 is CASSQGAVWTGELFF.

The CDR3 sequence: CASSSEGQGTYEQYF. This chain connects TRBV7-9 to TRBJ2-7; TCRdb's D gene call, TRBD1, goes unchecked for lack of DNA. Germline assignment: CDR1 SEHNR and CDR2 FQNEAQ (reference sequence). The CDR3 spans 15 residues.

The chain joins TRBV7-9 to TRBJ2-7; TCRdb selects TRBD1, and the lack of DNA leaves this call unchecked. The CDR3 sequence is 13 residues long. Germline V gene data show CDR1 as SEHNR and CDR2 as FQNEAQ (reference sequence). The CDR3: CASSHPGAYEQYF.

The V gene is TRBV29-1, the J gene TRBJ2-7; TCRdb lists TRBD2, though no DNA is available to test this call. The CDR3 is made up of 12 amino acids. Per the germline V gene, CDR1 is SQVTM and CDR2 is ANQGSEA. The CDR3 loop reads CSAETGTHEQYF.

This chain connects TRBV28 to TRBJ1-1. Germline CDR1 is MDHEN and CDR2 is SYDVKM. The CDR3 sequence is 13 residues long. The CDR3 is CASSLQIGTEAFF.

V usage is TRBV7-6 and J usage is TRBJ2-2; TCRdb gives TRBD1 as the D gene, but with no DNA this cannot be confirmed. CDR1 is SGHVS and CDR2 is FNYEAQ in the germline V gene. The CDR3 spans 14 residues. CDR3 amino acids: CASKRSRGTGELFF.

The chain joins TRBV12-3 or TRBV12-4 to TRBJ2-3. The CDR3 covers 14 residues. The CDR3 sequence is CASNLTEVPDTQYF.

This CDR3 is CASVRDGSFQETQYF. This chain links TRBV28 with TRBJ2-5; the D call of TRBD1 rests on TCRdb alone, since no DNA is present to check it. Per germline, CDR1 MDHEN and CDR2 SYDVKM. The CDR3 sequence is 15 residues long.

The V gene is TRBV15, the J gene TRBJ1-2; TCRdb designates TRBD1, a call that cannot be tested without DNA. CDR3 length: 17 amino acids. CDR1 and CDR2 (germline): LNHNV, YYDKDF (reference sequence). CDR3: CATSRDWPGDGNYGYTF.

The chain combines TRBV3-1 with TRBJ2-2. Germline CDR1 reads LGHDT; CDR2 reads YNNKEL (reference sequence). The CDR3 has 12 amino acids. CDR3 amino acids: CASRSGTGELFF.